The rows below give T cell receptor beta chains drawn from one sample of a study of T cells in Graves' hyperthyroidism and ophthalmopathy. Each CDR3 protein is one row after TCRdb ran MiXCR on the multiplex PCR reads. The sample has 450,000 to 500,000 distinct CDR3 sequences, about 22% seen once. Input material: blood. These receptors originate from a woman aged 70-85 years with Graves' ophthalmopathy. The CDR3 runs from the conserved cysteine through the conserved F or W. D genes are given only for firm matches. The size of a clone is reported for some rows only, either as once, few or many, or as a class for expanded clones.

d_gene: .
len: 14
j_gene: TRBJ2-5
v_gene: TRBV29-1
abundance: few
CDR3aa: CSVARGSGKETQYF
CDR3nt: TGCAGCGTGGCCCGGGGTAGCGGAAAGGAGACCCAGTACTTC

d_gene: .
len: 16
j_gene: TRBJ2-1
v_gene: TRBV2
abundance: many
CDR3aa: CASSDIWAGRDNEQFF
CDR3nt: TGTGCCAGCAGTGACATTTGGGCGGGGAGAGACAATGAGCAGTTCTTC

d_gene: .
len: 17
j_gene: TRBJ2-3
v_gene: TRBV4-1
abundance: .
CDR3aa: CASSQDGGGTLTDTQYF
CDR3nt: TGCGCCAGCAGCCAAGATGGTGGGGGGACCCTCACAGATACGCAGTATTTT

d_gene: .
len: 15
j_gene: TRBJ2-2
v_gene: TRBV4-3
abundance: .
CDR3aa: CASSQWLGSGGELFF
CDR3nt: TGCGCCAGCAGCCAGTGGCTGGGATCGGGCGGGGAGCTGTTTTTT

d_gene: .
len: 15
j_gene: TRBJ2-2
v_gene: TRBV9
abundance: .
CDR3aa: CASSVGPGDTGELFF
CDR3nt: TGTGCCAGCAGCGTTGGCCCCGGGGACACCGGGGAGCTGTTTTTT

d_gene: .
len: 15
j_gene: TRBJ2-7
v_gene: TRBV3-1
abundance: .
CDR3aa: CASSPNWDTAYKQYF
CDR3nt: TGTGCCAGCAGCCCGAATTGGGACACAGCCTACAAGCAGTACTTC

d_gene: TRBD1
len: 17
j_gene: TRBJ2-1
v_gene: TRBV11-3
abundance: few
CDR3aa: CASSLSRGGASYNEQFF
CDR3nt: TGTGCCAGCAGCTTATCAAGAGGGGGCGCGTCCTACAATGAGCAGTTCTTC

d_gene: TRBD1
len: 15
j_gene: TRBJ2-5
v_gene: TRBV2
abundance: many
CDR3aa: CASSTLGQIRETQYF
CDR3nt: TGTGCCAGCAGTACCTTGGGACAGATCAGGGAGACCCAGTACTTC

d_gene: TRBD1
len: 18
j_gene: TRBJ1-5
v_gene: TRBV11-2
abundance: .
CDR3aa: CASSSSTGWSPSNQPQHF
CDR3nt: TGTGCCAGCAGCTCCTCGACAGGGTGGTCACCTAGCAATCAGCCCCAGCATTTT

d_gene: .
len: 15
j_gene: TRBJ2-7
v_gene: TRBV7-2
abundance: many
CDR3aa: CASSLAAQTPYEQYF
CDR3nt: TGTGCCAGCAGCTTAGCCGCCCAGACTCCCTACGAGCAGTACTTC

d_gene: .
len: 15
j_gene: TRBJ2-5
v_gene: TRBV7-8
abundance: .
CDR3aa: CASSSTRATQETQYF
CDR3nt: TGTGCCAGCAGCTCCACTCGCGCAACTCAAGAGACCCAGTACTTC

d_gene: .
len: 11
j_gene: TRBJ1-1
v_gene: TRBV19
abundance: few
CDR3aa: CASGKRREAFF
CDR3nt: TGTGCCAGTGGTAAACGCCGCGAAGCTTTCTTT

d_gene: .
len: 16
j_gene: TRBJ1-2
v_gene: TRBV5-5
abundance: .
CDR3aa: CASSPPRSAPNYGYTF
CDR3nt: TGTGCCAGCAGTCCTCCAAGATCTGCGCCCAACTATGGCTACACCTTC

d_gene: TRBD1
len: 14
j_gene: TRBJ2-1
v_gene: TRBV12-3/TRBV12-4
abundance: few
CDR3aa: CASRGTGTYNEQFF
CDR3nt: TGTGCCAGCAGAGGGACAGGGACTTACAATGAGCAGTTCTTC

d_gene: .
len: 16
j_gene: TRBJ2-1
v_gene: TRBV6-1
abundance: few
CDR3aa: CASRVAESLSYNEQFF
CDR3nt: TGTGCCAGCAGGGTAGCGGAGTCCCTATCCTACAATGAGCAGTTCTTC

d_gene: TRBD2
len: 17
j_gene: TRBJ2-1
v_gene: TRBV3-1
abundance: few
CDR3aa: CASSQGASGSMRNEQFF
CDR3nt: TGTGCCAGCAGCCAAGGGGCTAGCGGGAGTATGAGGAATGAGCAGTTCTTC